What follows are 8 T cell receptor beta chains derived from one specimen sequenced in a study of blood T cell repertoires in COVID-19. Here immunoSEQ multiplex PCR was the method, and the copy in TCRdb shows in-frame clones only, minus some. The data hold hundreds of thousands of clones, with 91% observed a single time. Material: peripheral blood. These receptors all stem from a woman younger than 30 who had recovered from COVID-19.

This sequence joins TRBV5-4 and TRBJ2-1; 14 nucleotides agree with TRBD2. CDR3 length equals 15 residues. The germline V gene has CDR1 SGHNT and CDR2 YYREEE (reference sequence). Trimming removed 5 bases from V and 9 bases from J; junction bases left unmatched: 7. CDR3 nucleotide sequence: TGTGCCAGCAGTTCCGGGACTAGCGGGAGTGCTGAGCAGTTCTTC. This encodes CASSSGTSGSAEQFF.

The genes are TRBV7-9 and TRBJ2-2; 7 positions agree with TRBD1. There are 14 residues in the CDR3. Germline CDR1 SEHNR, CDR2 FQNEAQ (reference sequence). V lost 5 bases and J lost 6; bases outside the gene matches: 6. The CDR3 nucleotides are TGTGCCAGCAGCCGGGACAGACGAGCCGGGGAGCTGTTTTTT. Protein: CASSRDRRAGELFF.

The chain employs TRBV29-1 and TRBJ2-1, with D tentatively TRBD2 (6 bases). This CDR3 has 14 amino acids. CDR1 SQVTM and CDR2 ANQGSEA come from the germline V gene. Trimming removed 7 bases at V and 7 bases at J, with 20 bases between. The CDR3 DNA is TGCAGCGGGCGCAGGGACTTTTCGCGGAATGAGCAGTTCTTC. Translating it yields CSGRRDFSRNEQFF.

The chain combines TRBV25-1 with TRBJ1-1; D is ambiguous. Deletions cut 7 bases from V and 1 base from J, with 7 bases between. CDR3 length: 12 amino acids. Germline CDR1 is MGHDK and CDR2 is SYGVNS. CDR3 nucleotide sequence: TGTGCCAGCAATTACGGGAACACTGAAGCTTTCTTT. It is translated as CASNYGNTEAFF.

The CDR3: CASSSGPQPNTEAFF. CDR3 nucleotide sequence: TGTGCCAGCAGCTCCGGCCCACAGCCGAACACTGAAGCTTTCTTT. The chain links TRBV7-2 to TRBJ1-1; D is undetermined. There are 15 residues in the CDR3. Germline CDR1 SGHTA, CDR2 FQGNSA. The V and J ends lost 4 bases and 1 base respectively, with 13 bases between them. The whole variable domain, filled in from reference TRBV7-2 and TRBJ1-1, reads GAGVSQSPSNKVTEKGKDVELRCDPISGHTALYWYRQSLGQGLEFLIYFQGNSAPDKSGLPSDRFSAERTGGSVSTLTIQRTQQEDSAVYLCASSSGPQPNTEAFFGQGTRLTVV.

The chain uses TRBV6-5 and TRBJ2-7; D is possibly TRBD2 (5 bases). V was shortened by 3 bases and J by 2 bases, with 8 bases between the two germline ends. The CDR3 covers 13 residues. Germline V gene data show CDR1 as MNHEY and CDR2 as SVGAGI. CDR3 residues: CASSYRGTYEQYV. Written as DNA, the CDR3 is TGTGCCAGCAGTTATCGAGGGACCTACGAGCAGTACGTC.

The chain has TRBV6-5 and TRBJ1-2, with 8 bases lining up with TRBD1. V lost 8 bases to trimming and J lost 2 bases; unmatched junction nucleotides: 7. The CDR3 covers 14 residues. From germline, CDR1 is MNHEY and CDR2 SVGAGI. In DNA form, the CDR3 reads TGTGCCAGCTGGTCAGGGGGCTACAACTATGGCTACACCTTC. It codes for CASWSGGYNYGYTF.

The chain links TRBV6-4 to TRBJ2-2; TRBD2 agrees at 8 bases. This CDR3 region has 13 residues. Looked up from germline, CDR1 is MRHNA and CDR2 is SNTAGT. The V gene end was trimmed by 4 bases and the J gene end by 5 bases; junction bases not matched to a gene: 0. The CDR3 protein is CASSASGTGELFF. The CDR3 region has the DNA TGTGCCAGCAGTGCTAGCGGGACCGGGGAGCTGTTTTTT.